Listed below are T cell receptor beta chains from one sample, sequenced in a study of PD-1 blockade in classical Hodgkin lymphoma. Measured with immunoSEQ multiplex PCR; TCRdb has only the in-frame clones, and not every one. The table includes fewer than 25,000 clones, 90% to 95% detected once. Sequenced sample: CD4+ T cells from blood. These receptors originate from a human donor with classical Hodgkin lymphoma. CDR3s include the opening cysteine and the closing phenylalanine or tryptophan. A clone size is listed for some rows: how often the clone was seen (once, few, many), or a class if it is expanded.

V gene	clone size	J gene	CDR3 protein
TRBV6-1	NA	TRBJ2-1	CAGKGLAVYNEQFF
TRBV13	NA	TRBJ1-2	CASRDPRDSSRRGYTF
TRBV10-3	NA	TRBJ1-5	CAIRDSGNQPQHF
TRBV4-3	NA	TRBJ2-2	CASSQDRGQGYTGELFF
TRBV6-6	NA	TRBJ1-6	CASRLRGDSPLHF
TRBV12-5	NA	TRBJ1-6	CASGFAGGSPLHF
TRBV18	NA	TRBJ1-1	CAGSPLALGSLNTEAFF
TRBV5-5	NA	TRBJ2-7	CASSFPGLAGNYEQYF
TRBV14	once	TRBJ2-3	CASTRRGGRTQYF
TRBV7-9	once	TRBJ1-5	CASSYSDGSNQPQHF
TRBV6-5	NA	TRBJ2-1	CASSYMGGAAGEQFF
TRBV9	NA	TRBJ2-2	CASSPQGGPGDTGELFF
TRBV10-3	NA	TRBJ1-2	CAISESGTYYGYTF
TRBV6-1	NA	TRBJ1-1	CASTLGPGNTEAFF
TRBV2	NA	TRBJ2-7	CASSEVQDRYEQYF
TRBV4-3	NA	TRBJ2-3	CASSQRTGVSDTQYF
TRBV6-1	once	TRBJ2-2	CASSGLADTGELFF
TRBV13	NA	TRBJ2-1	CASSSPSASGRIYNEQFF
TRBV10-3	NA	TRBJ2-3	CAIRAGGPDTQYF
TRBV7-2	NA	TRBJ2-7	CASSLASGGNYEQYF
TRBV28	NA	TRBJ2-7	CASSPGQTGEQYF
TRBV4-2	NA	TRBJ2-7	CASSQALGSYEQYF
TRBV4-2	NA	TRBJ2-2	CASSQDTYTGELFF
TRBV19	NA	TRBJ2-2	CASSIRLAGVTNTGELFF
TRBV29-1	NA	TRBJ1-1	CSGRTGREAFF
TRBV11-2	NA	TRBJ2-5	CASSFLGLTDQETQYF
TRBV25-1	NA	TRBJ1-2	CASRDRAAIGGYTF
TRBV4-2	NA	TRBJ1-4	CASSQEGGNEKLFF
TRBV25-1	once	TRBJ1-1	CASSDDRGNTEAFF
TRBV20-1	NA	TRBJ2-7	CSARDNYEQYF
TRBV15	NA	TRBJ2-7	CATSRELTSPPYEQYF
TRBV5-8	NA	TRBJ2-5	CASSLNRGQETQYF
TRBV28	NA	TRBJ2-2	CASNLFGGELFF
TRBV5-1	NA	TRBJ2-7	CASSLAPGGEQYF
TRBV5-1	NA	TRBJ1-2	CASSFRGLDYGYTF
TRBV2	NA	TRBJ2-5	CAKQGGQETQYF
TRBV11-2	NA	TRBJ2-6	CASSQGQGALGANVLTF
TRBV15	NA	TRBJ2-1	CATSRASGLAGVYEQFF
TRBV5-4	NA	TRBJ2-5	CASSFHERGIETQYF
TRBV5-6	NA	TRBJ2-3	CASSHGLAGADTQYF
TRBV4-1	NA	TRBJ1-2	CASSQVTSGNYGYTF
TRBV9	NA	TRBJ2-1	CASSADASVFNEQFF
TRBV19	NA	TRBJ2-7	CASSEGANSYEQYF
TRBV7-2	once	TRBJ2-1	CASSFSGNSYNEQFF
TRBV11-2	NA	TRBJ2-6	CASRYWGGGLSGANVLTF
TRBV9	NA	TRBJ2-6	CASSPFRTGANVLTF
TRBV5-4	NA	TRBJ1-2	CASSLQGRNYGYTF
TRBV2	NA	TRBJ2-7	CASSEQGKSYEQYF
TRBV19	once	TRBJ1-1	CASSIRGMNTEAFF
TRBV7-6	once	TRBJ2-1	CASSVTSGNGEQFF
TRBV28	NA	TRBJ1-2	CASSLSPRVSSVDYGYTF
TRBV16	NA	TRBJ1-5	CASSHSPGLSNQPQHF
TRBV7-8	few	TRBJ1-4	CASSFEEQGKLFF
TRBV4-1	few	TRBJ1-5	CASSRTDKSGQPQHF
TRBV29-1	NA	TRBJ1-6	CSVRDGLSNSPLHF
TRBV4-3	NA	TRBJ2-4	CASSQLGRGYESKNIQYF
TRBV6-1	NA	TRBJ2-2	CASREGTANTGELFF